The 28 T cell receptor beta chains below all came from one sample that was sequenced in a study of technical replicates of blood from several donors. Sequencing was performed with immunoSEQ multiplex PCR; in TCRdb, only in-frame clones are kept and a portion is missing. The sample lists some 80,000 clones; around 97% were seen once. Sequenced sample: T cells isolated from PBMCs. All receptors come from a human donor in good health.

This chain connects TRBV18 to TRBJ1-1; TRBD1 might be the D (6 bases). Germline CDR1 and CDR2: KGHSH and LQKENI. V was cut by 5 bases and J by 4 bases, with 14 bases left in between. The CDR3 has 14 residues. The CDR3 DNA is TGTGCCAGCTCAAACAGGGTTGGTGGCACTGAAGCTTTCTTT. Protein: CASSNRVGGTEAFF.

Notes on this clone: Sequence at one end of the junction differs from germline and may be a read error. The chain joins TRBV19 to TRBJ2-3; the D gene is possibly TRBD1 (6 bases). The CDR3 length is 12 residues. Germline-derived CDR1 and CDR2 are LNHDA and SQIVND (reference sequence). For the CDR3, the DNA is TGTGCCACCGCCGATTGGACAGATACACAGTATTTT. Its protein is CATADWTDTQYF.

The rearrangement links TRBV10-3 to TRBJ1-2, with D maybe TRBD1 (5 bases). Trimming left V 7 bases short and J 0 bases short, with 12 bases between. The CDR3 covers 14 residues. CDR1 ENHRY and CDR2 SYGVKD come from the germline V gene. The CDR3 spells CAITADSSNYGYTF. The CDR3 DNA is TGTGCCATCACCGCCGACAGTTCTAACTATGGCTACACCTTC.

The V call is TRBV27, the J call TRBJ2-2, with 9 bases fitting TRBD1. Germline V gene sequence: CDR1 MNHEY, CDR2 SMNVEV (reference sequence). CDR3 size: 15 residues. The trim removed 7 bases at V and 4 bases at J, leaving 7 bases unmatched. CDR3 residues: CASTSGTGITGELFF. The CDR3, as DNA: TGTGCCAGCACCTCTGGGACAGGGATCACCGGGGAGCTGTTTTTT.

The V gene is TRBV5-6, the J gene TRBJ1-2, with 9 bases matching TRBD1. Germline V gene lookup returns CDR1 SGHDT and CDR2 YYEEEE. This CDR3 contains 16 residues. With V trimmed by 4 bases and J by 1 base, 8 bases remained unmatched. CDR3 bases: TGTGCCAGCAGCCCTAGACAGGGGGAAGTTAACTATGGCTACACCTTC. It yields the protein CASSPRQGEVNYGYTF.

In nucleotides, the CDR3 is TGCAGTGCCGGAGGGGTAACTGAAGCTTTCTTT. This translates into CSAGGVTEAFF. V is TRBV20-1 and J is TRBJ1-1; a weak D match, TRBD1 (5 bases). V was shortened by 6 bases and J by 5 bases, with 10 bases between the two germline ends. This CDR3 contains 11 residues. Germline V CDR1 and CDR2: DFQATT, SNEGSKA (reference sequence).

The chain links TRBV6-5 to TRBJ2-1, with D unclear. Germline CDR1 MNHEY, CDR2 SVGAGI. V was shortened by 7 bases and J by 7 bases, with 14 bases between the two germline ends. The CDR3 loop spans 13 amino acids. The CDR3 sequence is CASIDSLLNEQFF. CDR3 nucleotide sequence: TGTGCCAGCATAGATTCGCTCCTGAATGAGCAGTTCTTC.

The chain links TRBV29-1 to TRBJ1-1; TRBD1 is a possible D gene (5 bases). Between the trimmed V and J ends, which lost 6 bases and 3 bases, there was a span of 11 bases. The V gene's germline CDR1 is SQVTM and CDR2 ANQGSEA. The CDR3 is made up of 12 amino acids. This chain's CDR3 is CSVAVGDTEAFF. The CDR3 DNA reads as TGCAGCGTGGCGGTAGGGGACACTGAAGCTTTCTTT.

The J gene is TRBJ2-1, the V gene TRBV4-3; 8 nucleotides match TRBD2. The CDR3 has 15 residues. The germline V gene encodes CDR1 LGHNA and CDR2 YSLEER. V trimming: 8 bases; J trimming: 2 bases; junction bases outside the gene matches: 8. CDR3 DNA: TGCGCCAGCGCAAGCGGGAGAAGTCCCTACAATGAGCAGTTCTTC. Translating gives CASASGRSPYNEQFF.

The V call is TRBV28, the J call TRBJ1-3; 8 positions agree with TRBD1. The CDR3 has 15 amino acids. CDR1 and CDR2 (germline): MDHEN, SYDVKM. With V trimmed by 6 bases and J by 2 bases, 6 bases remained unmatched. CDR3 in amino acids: CASSETGAPGNTIYF. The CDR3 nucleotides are TGTGCCAGCAGCGAGACAGGGGCGCCTGGAAACACCATATATTTT.

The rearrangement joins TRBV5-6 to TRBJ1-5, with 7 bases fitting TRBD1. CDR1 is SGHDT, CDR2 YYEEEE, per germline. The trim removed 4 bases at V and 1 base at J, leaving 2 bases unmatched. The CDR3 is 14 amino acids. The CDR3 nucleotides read TGTGCCAGCAGCCTGACAGGGAGCAATCAGCCCCAGCATTTT. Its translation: CASSLTGSNQPQHF.

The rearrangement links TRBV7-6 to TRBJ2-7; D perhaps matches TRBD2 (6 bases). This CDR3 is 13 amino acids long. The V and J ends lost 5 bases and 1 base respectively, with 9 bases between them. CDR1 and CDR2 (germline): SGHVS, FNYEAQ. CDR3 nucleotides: TGTGCCAGCAGCGGCGGGAAATCCTACGAGCAGTACTTC. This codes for CASSGGKSYEQYF.

The chain's CDR3 is CASSYGRGSTEAFF. CDR3 sequence (DNA): TGTGCCAGCAGTTACGGCAGGGGAAGCACTGAAGCTTTCTTT. This rearrangement joins TRBV6-5 to TRBJ1-1; maybe TRBD1 (6 bases). The V end lost 2 bases, the J end lost 4 bases, and 11 bases lay between the germline ends. The CDR3 is 14 residues long. Germline values: CDR1 MNHEY, CDR2 SVGAGI.

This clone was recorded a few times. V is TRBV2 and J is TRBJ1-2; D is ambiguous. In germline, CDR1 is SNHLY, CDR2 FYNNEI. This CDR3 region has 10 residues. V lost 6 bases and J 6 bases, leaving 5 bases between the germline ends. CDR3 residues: CASSGDGYTF. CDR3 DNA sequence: TGTGCCAGCAGCGGGGATGGCTACACCTTC. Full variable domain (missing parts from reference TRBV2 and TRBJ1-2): EPEVTQTPSHQVTQMGQEVILRCVPISNHLYFYWYRQILGQKVEFLVSFYNNEISEKSEIFDDQFSVERPDGSNFTLKIRSTKLEDSAMYFCASSGDGYTFGSGTRLTVV.

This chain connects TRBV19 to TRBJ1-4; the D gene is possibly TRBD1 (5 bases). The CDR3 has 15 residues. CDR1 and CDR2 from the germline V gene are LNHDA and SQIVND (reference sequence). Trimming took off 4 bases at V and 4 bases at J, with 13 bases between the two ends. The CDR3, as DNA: TGTGCCAGTAGTAGGACGACAGCCCATAATGAAAAACTGTTTTTT. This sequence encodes CASSRTTAHNEKLFF.

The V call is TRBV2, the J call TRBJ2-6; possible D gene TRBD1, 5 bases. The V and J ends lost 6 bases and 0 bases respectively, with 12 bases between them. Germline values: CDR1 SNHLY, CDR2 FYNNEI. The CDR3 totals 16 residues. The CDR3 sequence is CASRWQGISGANVLTF. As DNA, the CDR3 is TGTGCCAGCAGGTGGCAGGGTATCTCTGGGGCCAACGTCCTGACTTTC.

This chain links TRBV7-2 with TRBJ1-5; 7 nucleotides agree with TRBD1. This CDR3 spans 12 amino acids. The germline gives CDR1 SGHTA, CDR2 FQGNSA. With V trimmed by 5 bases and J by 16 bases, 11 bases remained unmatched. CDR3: CASSLSGTASHF. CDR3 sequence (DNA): TGTGCCAGCAGCCTATCCGGGACAGCCTCACATTTT.

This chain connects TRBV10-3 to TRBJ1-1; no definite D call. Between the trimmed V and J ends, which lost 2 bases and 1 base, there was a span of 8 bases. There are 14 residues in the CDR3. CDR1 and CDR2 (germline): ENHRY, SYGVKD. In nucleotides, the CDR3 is TGTGCCATCAGTGAGGGACTGACGAACACTGAAGCTTTCTTT. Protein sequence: CAISEGLTNTEAFF.

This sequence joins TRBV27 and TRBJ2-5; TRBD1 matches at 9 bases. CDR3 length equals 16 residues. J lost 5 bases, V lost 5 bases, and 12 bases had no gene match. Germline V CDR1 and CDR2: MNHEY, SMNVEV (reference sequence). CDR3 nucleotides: TGTGCCAGCAGTCCGCCGGGACAGGGATTGGGGGAGACCCAGTACTTC. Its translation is CASSPPGQGLGETQYF.

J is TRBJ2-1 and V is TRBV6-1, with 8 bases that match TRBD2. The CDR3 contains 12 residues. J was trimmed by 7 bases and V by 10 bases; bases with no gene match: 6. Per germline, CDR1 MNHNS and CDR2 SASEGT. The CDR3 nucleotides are TGTGCCACCCGAACGGGGGGGAATGAGCAGTTCTTC. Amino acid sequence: CATRTGGNEQFF.

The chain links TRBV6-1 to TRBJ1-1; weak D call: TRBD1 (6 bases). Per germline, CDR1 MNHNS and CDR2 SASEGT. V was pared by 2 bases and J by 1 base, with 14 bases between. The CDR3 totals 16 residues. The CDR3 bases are TGTGCCAGCAGTGAAATAGGGGACAACCCGAACACTGAAGCTTTCTTT. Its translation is CASSEIGDNPNTEAFF.

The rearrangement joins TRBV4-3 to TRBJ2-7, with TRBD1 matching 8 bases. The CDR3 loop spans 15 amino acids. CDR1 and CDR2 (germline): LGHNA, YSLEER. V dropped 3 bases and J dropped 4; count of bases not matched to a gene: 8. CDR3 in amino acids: CASSQVDRAGYEQYF. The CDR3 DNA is TGCGCCAGCAGCCAGGTGGACAGGGCTGGGTACGAGCAGTACTTC.

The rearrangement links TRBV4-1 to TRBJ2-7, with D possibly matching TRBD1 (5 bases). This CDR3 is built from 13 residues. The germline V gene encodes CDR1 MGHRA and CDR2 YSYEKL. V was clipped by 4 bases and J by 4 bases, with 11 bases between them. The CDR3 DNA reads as TGCGCCAGCAGCCCCACCCAGGGTTACGAGCAGTACTTC. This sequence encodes CASSPTQGYEQYF.

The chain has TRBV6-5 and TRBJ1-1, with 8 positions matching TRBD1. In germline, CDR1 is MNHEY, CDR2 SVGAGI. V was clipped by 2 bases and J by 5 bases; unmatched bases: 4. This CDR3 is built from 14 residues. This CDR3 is CASSYDRGRTEAFF. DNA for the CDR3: TGTGCCAGCAGTTACGACAGGGGCAGGACTGAAGCTTTCTTT.

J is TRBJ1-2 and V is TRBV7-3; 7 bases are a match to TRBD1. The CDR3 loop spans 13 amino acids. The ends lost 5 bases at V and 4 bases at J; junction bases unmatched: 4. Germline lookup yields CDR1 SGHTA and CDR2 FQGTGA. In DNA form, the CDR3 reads TGTGCCAGCAGCGAGTCAGGGGGCTATGGCTACACCTTC. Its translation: CASSESGGYGYTF.

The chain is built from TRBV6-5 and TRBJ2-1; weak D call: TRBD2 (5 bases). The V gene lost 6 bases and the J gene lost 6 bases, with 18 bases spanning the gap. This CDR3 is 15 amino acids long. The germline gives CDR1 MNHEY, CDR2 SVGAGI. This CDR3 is CASSPFGRGINEQFF. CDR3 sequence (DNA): TGTGCCAGCAGCCCATTCGGCCGAGGGATCAATGAGCAGTTCTTC.

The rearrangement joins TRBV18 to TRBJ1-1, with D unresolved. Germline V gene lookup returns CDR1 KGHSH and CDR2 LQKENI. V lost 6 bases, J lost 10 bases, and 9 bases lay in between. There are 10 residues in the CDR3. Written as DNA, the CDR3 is TGTGCCAGCTCCGGACGGGGAGCTTTCTTT. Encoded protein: CASSGRGAFF.

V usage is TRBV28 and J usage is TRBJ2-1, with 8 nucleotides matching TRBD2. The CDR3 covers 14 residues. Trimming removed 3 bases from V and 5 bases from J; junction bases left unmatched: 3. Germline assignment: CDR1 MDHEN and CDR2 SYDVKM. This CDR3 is CASSLSGGNNEQFF. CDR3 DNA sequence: TGTGCCAGCAGTTTGAGCGGGGGAAACAATGAGCAGTTCTTC.